Each of the 10 T cell receptor beta chains below was sequenced from the same sample in a study of cytomegalovirus exposure and HLA in healthy donors. The PCR ran on 60 Vbeta and 13 Jbeta primers. Clones were read by immunoSEQ multiplex PCR, and TCRdb kept only the in-frame ones, dropping some. The table includes 150,000 to 200,000 clones, roughly 80% detected once. The sample taken for sequencing was PBMCs. The receptors derive from a man in his fifties in good health and CMV-seropositive.

This sequence joins TRBV28 and TRBJ2-7, with TRBD1 matching 8 bases. Germline CDR1 reads MDHEN; CDR2 reads SYDVKM. V shed 8 bases and J 7 bases; nucleotides not matched to a gene: 13. This CDR3 contains 14 residues. The CDR3 loop is CASRSIRQGREQYF. CDR3 DNA sequence: TGTGCCAGCCGGAGTATAAGACAGGGGCGGGAGCAGTACTTC.

This clone was counted a single time. The chain uses TRBV18 and TRBJ1-5; 10 bases are a match to TRBD1. The CDR3 extends over 14 amino acids. Trimming cost V 3 bases and J 7 bases; bases outside gene matches: 3. Looked up from germline, CDR1 is KGHSH and CDR2 is LQKENI. The CDR3 DNA reads TGTGCCAGCTCACCGACAGGGGGCGGGCAGCCCCAGCATTTT. Amino acid sequence: CASSPTGGGQPQHF.

The CDR3 is CASSRLGGGEQYF. CDR3 coding DNA: TGCGCCAGCAGCCGCCTAGGTGGGGGGGAGCAGTACTTC. V and J are TRBV4-3 and TRBJ2-7; the D gene is possibly TRBD2 (6 bases). The CDR3 has 13 amino acids. Germline values: CDR1 LGHNA, CDR2 YSLEER. Trimming left V 4 bases short and J 7 bases short, with 14 bases between.

J is TRBJ1-1 and V is TRBV19; D perhaps matches TRBD1 (6 bases). Germline loops: CDR1 LNHDA, CDR2 SQIVND (reference sequence). V was shortened by 7 bases and J by 3 bases, with 21 bases between the two germline ends. The CDR3 spans 16 residues. The CDR3 is CASKIQGALFYTEAFF. CDR3 coding DNA: TGTGCCAGTAAAATACAGGGTGCACTGTTTTACACTGAAGCTTTCTTT.

The chain carries TRBV11-2 and TRBJ2-5; possibly TRBD2 for D (5 bases). The CDR3 is made up of 15 amino acids. Trimming pared 2 bases from V and 11 bases from J, leaving 21 bases between. CDR1 and CDR2 (germline): SGHAT, FQNNGV. Written as DNA, the CDR3 is TGTGCCAGCAGCTTACGCCGCGGGCTGAACAAGGAGCAGTACTTC. Protein product: CASSLRRGLNKEQYF. The full variable domain, completed using reference TRBV11-2 and TRBJ2-5, is EAGVAQSPRYKIIEKRQSVAFWCNPISGHATLYWYQQILGQGPKLLIQFQNNGVVDDSQLPKDRFSAERLKGVDSTLKIQPAKLEDSAVYLCASSLRRGLNKEQYFGPGTRLLVL.

This clone was seen only a few times. The rearrangement joins TRBV15 to TRBJ2-3; 8 bases fit TRBD2. V was pared by 8 bases and J by 0 bases, with 4 bases of the junction left unmatched. The CDR3 is 14 amino acids. Germline V lookup: CDR1 LNHNV, CDR2 YYDKDF (reference sequence). CDR3 DNA sequence: TGTGCCACCCAGCGGGGGATTAGCACAGATACGCAGTATTTT. This sequence encodes CATQRGISTDTQYF.

This sequence joins TRBV6-6 and TRBJ1-1; possible D gene TRBD1, 5 bases. The ends were cut back, 6 bases at V and 2 bases at J, with 16 bases in the middle. Germline V CDR1 and CDR2: MNHNY, SVGAGI (reference sequence). This CDR3 region has 15 residues. CDR3 bases: TGTGCCAGCAGCCCAACCGACAGCCTAAACACTGAAGCTTTCTTT. Residues: CASSPTDSLNTEAFF.

The chain links TRBV5-4 to TRBJ2-1, with 10 bases matching TRBD2. The V segment lost 4 bases and the J segment 6 bases; nucleotides outside the gene matches: 10. The CDR3 has 16 amino acids. Germline-derived CDR1 and CDR2 are SGHNT and YYREEE (reference sequence). CDR3: CASSTDLAGAANEQFF. The CDR3 DNA sequence: TGTGCCAGCAGCACCGATCTAGCGGGAGCAGCCAATGAGCAGTTCTTC.

V usage is TRBV28 and J usage is TRBJ1-2; 8 nucleotides agree with TRBD1. Trimming cost V 5 bases and J 2 bases; bases outside gene matches: 7. CDR1 and CDR2 (germline): MDHEN, SYDVKM. The CDR3 has 15 amino acids. The CDR3 reads CASSGETGENYGYTF. As DNA, the CDR3 is TGTGCCAGCAGTGGGGAGACAGGGGAAAACTATGGCTACACCTTC.

The chain has TRBV11-2 and TRBJ1-4, with 8 bases matching TRBD1. Germline V CDR1 and CDR2: SGHAT, FQNNGV. V shed 3 bases, J shed 4 bases, and the junction held 4 bases outside the gene matches. The CDR3 covers 15 residues. The CDR3 DNA is TGTGCCAGCAGCTTGGGCAGGGGGCTTAATGAAAAACTGTTTTTT. It encodes CASSLGRGLNEKLFF.